The sequence of this T cell receptor beta chain was determined in a study of CD8 T cells in ankylosing spondylitis. Whole-study findings and limits: A motif in TCR beta, a set of fewer than ten highly homologous variants, appeared characteristic of ankylosing spondylitis blood.

The table lists this clonotype with a few counts. The antigen remains undetermined. TCRdb analysed the 5' RACE reads with MiXCR anew, one entry per CDR3 protein. The table records around 280,000 distinct CDR3 sequences, roughly 20% of them present only once. What was sequenced was blood, either unsorted or a sorted T cell fraction (not recorded which). This TCR derives from a male donor with ankylosing spondylitis or in good health (not recorded which).

In nucleotides, the CDR3 is TGTGCCATCAGTACAGGGGCTCACTCTGGAAACACCATATATTTT. Protein sequence: CAISTGAHSGNTIYF. The J gene is TRBJ1-3, the V gene TRBV10-3, with 7 bases matching TRBD1. Trimming at V came to 5 bases and at J to 0 bases, leaving 4 bases not matched to a gene. CDR1 is ENHRY, CDR2 SYGVKD, per germline. The CDR3 is 15 residues long.